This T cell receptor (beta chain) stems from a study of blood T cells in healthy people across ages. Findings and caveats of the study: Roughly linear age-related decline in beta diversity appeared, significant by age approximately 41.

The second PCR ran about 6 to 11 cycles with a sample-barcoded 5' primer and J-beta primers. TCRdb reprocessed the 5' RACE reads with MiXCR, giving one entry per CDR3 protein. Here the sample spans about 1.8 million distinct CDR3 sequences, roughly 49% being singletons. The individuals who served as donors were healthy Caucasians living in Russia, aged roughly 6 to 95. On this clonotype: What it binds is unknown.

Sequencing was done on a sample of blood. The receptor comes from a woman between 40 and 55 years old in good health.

CDR3 sequence (DNA): TGTGCCAGCAGTTCCGGGGAGGGTCGCGGAGACTACGAGCAGTACTTC. Translated, it gives CASSSGEGRGDYEQYF. The chain links TRBV28 to TRBJ2-7; 7 bases match TRBD2. This CDR3 contains 16 residues. Germline V gene lookup returns CDR1 MDHEN and CDR2 SYDVKM. V shed 4 bases, J shed 3 bases, and the junction held 12 bases outside the gene matches.